The present TCR beta chain was sequenced within a study of Graves' ophthalmopathy and Graves' hyperthyroidism. Study summary: Peripheral blood (taken before any treatment) was collected at initial diagnosis.

For repertoire sequencing, the TCR beta CDR3 regions were amplified from RNA transcripts. RT-PCR in the first round used HTBI primers; a second-round multiplex PCR followed. In TCRdb, the multiplex PCR reads were re-called with MiXCR into one record per CDR3 protein. The sample contains 500,000 to 800,000 distinct CDR3 sequences, more than 40% of which appear only once. V lost 6 bases and J 0 bases, leaving 9 bases between the germline ends. The CDR3 sequence is 13 residues long. Notes on the study in general: Blood also harbored most expanded thyroid clonotypes above 0.001 frequency. The study's model predicted ophthalmopathy progression at 65% to 71% sensitivity and 72.22% specificity.

In this cohort, patients with other autoimmune diseases, uncontrolled infections, pregnancy or lactation were excluded. The sample holds many counts of this clonotype. Its antigen is unknown. Sequences were obtained from peripheral blood. This chain joins TRBV12-3 or TRBV12-4 and TRBJ2-7; no clear D. The origin of this receptor is an adult man with Graves' ophthalmopathy. The CDR3: CASRPPSSYEQYF. CDR3 nucleotides: TGTGCCAGCAGACCTCCTAGCTCCTACGAGCAGTACTTC.